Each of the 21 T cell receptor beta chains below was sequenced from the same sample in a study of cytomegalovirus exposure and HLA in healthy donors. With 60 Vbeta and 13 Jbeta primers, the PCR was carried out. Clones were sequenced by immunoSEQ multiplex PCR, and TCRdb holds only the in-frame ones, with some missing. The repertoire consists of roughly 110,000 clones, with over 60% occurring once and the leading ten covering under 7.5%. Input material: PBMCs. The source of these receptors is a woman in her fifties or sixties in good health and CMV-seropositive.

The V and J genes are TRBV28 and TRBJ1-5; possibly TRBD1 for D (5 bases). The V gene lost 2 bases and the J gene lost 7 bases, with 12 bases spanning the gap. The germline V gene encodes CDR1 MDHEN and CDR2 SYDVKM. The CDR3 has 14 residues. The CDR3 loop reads CASSLAGQRQPQHF. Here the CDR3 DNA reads TGTGCCAGCAGTTTAGCTGGACAACGGCAGCCCCAGCATTTT.

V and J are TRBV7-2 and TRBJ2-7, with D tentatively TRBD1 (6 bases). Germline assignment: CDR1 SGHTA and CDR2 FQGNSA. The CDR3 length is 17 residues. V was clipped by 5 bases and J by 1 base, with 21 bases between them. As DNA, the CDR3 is TGTGCCAGCAGCGCTCCAGGGGCCCGGCGGACTTCCTACGAGCAGTACTTC. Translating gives CASSAPGARRTSYEQYF.

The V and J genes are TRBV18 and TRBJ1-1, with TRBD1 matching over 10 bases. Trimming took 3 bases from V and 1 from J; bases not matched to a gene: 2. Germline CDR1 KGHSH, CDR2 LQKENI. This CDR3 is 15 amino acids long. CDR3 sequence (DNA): TGTGCCAGCTCACCTTGGGACAGGGGGAACACTGAAGCTTTCTTT. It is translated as CASSPWDRGNTEAFF.

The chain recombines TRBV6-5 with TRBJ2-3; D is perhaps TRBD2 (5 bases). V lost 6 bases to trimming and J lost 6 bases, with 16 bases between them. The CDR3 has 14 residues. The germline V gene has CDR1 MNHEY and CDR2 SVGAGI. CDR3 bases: TGTGCCAGCAGGATAGGACTGATCGGGGATACGCAGTATTTT. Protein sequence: CASRIGLIGDTQYF.

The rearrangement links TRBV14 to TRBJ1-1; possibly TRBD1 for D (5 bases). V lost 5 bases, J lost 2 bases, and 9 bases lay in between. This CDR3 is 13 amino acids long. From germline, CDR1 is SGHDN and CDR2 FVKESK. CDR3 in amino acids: CASSFTGNTEAFF. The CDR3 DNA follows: TGTGCCAGCAGCTTTACAGGCAACACTGAAGCTTTCTTT.

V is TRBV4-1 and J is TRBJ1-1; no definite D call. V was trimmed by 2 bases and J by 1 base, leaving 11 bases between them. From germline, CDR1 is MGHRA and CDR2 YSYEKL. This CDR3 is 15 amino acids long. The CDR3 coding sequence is TGCGCCAGCAGCCAAAGGAGTCTCTCGAACACTGAAGCTTTCTTT. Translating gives CASSQRSLSNTEAFF.

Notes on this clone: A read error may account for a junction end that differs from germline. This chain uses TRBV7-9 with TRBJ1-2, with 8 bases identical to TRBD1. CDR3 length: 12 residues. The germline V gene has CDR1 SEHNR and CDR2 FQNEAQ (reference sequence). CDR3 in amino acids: CSSSSQGAGYTF. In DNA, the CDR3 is TGTTCCAGCAGCTCGCAGGGGGCTGGCTACACCTTC.

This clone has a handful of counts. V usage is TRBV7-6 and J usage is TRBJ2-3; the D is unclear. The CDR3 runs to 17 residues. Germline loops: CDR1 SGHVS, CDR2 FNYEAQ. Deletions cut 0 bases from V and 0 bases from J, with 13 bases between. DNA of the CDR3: TGTGCCAGCAGCTTAGCGCTAGACTCCGCTAGCACAGATACGCAGTATTTT. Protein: CASSLALDSASTDTQYF.

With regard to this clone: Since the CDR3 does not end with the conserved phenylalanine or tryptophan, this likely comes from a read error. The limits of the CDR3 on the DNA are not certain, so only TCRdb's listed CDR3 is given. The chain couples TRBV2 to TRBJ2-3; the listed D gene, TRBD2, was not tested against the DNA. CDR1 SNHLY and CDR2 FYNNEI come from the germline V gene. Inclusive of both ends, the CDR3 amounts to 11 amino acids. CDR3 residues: CASSAGLAGEI.

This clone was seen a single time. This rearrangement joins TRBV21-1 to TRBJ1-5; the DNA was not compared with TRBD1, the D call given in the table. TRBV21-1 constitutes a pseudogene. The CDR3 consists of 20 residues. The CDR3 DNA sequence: TGTGCCAGCAGCAAACGCCTGACAGGGAAGGTGGACGATAGCAATCAGCCCCAGCATTTT. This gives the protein CASSKRLTGKVDDSNQPQHF.

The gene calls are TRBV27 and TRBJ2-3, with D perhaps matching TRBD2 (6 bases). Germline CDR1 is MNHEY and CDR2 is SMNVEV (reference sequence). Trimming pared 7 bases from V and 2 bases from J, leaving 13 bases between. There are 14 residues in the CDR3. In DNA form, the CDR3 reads TGTGCCAGCAATCTGGGGGGAGACACAGATACGCAGTATTTT. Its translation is CASNLGGDTDTQYF.

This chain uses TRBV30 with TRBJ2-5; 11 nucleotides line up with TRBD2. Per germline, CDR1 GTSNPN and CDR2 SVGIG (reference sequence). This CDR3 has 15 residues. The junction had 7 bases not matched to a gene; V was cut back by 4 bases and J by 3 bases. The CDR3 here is CAWTRLAGNKETQYF. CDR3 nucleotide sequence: TGTGCCTGGACTAGACTAGCGGGGAATAAAGAGACCCAGTACTTC.

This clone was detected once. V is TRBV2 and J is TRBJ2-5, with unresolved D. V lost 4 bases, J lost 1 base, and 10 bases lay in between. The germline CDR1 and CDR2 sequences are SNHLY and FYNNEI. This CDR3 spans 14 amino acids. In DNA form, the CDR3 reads TGTGCCAGCAGTGCTAGGCAGCGCCAAGAGACCCAGTACTTC. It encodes CASSARQRQETQYF.

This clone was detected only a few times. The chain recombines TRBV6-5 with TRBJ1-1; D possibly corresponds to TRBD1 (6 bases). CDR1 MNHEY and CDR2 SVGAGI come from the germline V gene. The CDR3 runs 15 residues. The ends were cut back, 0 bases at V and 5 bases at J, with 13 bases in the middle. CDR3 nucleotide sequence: TGTGCCAGCAGTTACTCGAGGGGGGAGGGAACTGAAGCTTTCTTT. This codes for CASSYSRGEGTEAFF.

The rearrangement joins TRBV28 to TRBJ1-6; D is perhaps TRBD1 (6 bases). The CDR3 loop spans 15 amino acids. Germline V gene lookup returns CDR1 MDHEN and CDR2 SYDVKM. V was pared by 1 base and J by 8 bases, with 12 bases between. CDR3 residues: CASSLFWGPDSPLHF. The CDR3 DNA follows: TGTGCCAGCAGTTTATTTTGGGGGCCGGATTCACCCCTCCACTTT.

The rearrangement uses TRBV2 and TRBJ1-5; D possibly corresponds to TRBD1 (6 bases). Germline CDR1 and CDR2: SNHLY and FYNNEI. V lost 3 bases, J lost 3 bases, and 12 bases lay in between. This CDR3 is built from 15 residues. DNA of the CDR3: TGTGCCAGCAGTGAGCAGGGGCGTTCCAATCAGCCCCAGCATTTT. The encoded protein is CASSEQGRSNQPQHF.

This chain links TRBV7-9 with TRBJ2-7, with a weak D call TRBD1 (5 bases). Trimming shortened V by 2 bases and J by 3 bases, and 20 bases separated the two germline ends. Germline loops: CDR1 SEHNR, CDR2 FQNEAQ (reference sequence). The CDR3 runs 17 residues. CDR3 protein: CASSLFSSGRAHYEQYF. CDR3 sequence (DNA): TGTGCCAGCAGCTTATTCTCTTCTGGCAGGGCTCACTACGAGCAGTACTTC.

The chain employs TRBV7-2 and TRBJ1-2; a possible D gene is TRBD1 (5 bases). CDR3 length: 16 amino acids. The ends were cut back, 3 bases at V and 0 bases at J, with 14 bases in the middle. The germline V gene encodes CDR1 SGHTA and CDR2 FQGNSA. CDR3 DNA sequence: TGTGCCAGCAGCTTTGCTGGGGGAGGGTCTAACTATGGCTACACCTTC. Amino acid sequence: CASSFAGGGSNYGYTF.

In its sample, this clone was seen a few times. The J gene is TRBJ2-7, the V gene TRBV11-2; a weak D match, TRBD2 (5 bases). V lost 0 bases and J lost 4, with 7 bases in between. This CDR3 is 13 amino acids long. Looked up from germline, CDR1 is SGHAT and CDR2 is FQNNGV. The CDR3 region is CASSLESGYEQYF. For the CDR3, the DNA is TGTGCCAGCAGCTTAGAGAGCGGATACGAGCAGTACTTC.

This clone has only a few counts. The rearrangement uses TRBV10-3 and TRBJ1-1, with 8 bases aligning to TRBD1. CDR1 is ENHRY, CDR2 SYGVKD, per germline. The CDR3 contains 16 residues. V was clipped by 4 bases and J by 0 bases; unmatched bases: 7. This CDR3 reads CAISVLGQAVNTEAFF. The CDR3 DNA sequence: TGTGCCATCAGTGTCTTGGGACAGGCTGTGAACACTGAAGCTTTCTTT.

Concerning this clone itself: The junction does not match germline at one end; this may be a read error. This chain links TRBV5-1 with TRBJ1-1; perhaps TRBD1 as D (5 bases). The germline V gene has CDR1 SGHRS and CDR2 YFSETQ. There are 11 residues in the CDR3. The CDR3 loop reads CASSRGVGAFF. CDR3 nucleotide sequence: TGTGCCAGCAGCCGGGGGGTAGGAGCTTTCTTT.